The T cell receptor beta chain described here comes from a study of tumor-infiltrating lymphocytes in oesophageal squamous cell carcinoma (dated by TCRdb to between 2015 and 2016). CDR1 is given as LNHDA and CDR2 as SQIVND, both from the germline V gene (reference sequence). Its CDR3 holds 12 amino acids, cysteine through phenylalanine. Only the CDR3 DNA is retained, 36 bases long and in frame from the first base. This clonotype was picked up a small number of times. Its antigen remains undetermined. Per-base qualities were not stored, and no clone one base away is much larger. Library construction relied on PCR. The sample was run on an Illumina HiSeq 2000. TCRdb reprocessing: public reads trimmed at Q25 with fastp, clones called with MiXCR, in-frame beta chains kept. Each entry is one CDR3 protein sequence, shown with its most common DNA and genes. Present in this sample are roughly 13,000 distinct CDR3 sequences, around 50% of which were seen just once. Over 11% of the sample lies in the top ten.

The V and J segments used are TRBV19 and TRBJ2-3, and possibly TRBD2, on 5 matching bases. The J call may be in error: the DNA end matches TRBJ2-5 better. This receptor was obtained from a male donor with esophageal squamous cell carcinoma. Sequencing was carried out using normal esophageal tissue next to the tumor. This receptor carries the CDR3 CASGRGPRTQYF. The bases are TGTGCCAGTGGAAGAGGGCCGCGGACCCAGTACTTC.